This TCR beta chain was recorded in a study of cytomegalovirus exposure and HLA in healthy donors. Study at large: In a later analysis, the roughly 130 validation repertoires were reported to have used the same platform as the 550 to 850 first-cohort repertoires. Study results and caveats: Most TCR sequences proved rare, with some public TCRs found in many donors. The study put roughly 160 TCR beta chains on its list as cytomegalovirus-associated.

A word on this clone: The target antigen is unknown.

Germline V lookup: CDR1 SGHVS, CDR2 FNYEAQ. Trimming removed 5 bases at V and 6 bases at J, with 8 bases between. The CDR3 has 12 residues. This table comes from immunoSEQ multiplex PCR, and its TCRdb copy is limited to in-frame clones, with some not included. The sample includes approximately 140,000 clones, around 90% of them seen just once. Donors were drawn from the approximately 110-subject validation cohort, separate from the roughly 700-subject first cohort. V gene TRBV7-6 combines with J gene TRBJ2-1; no clear D. Material for sequencing was PBMCs. This TCR was recovered from a man aged 18 to 29 in good health and CMV-seropositive. The CDR3 bases are TGTGCCAGCAGCCCTCAGCGCAATGAGCAGTTCTTC. As protein: CASSPQRNEQFF. The variable domain in full, with the rest retrieved from reference TRBV7-6 and TRBJ2-1, is GAGVSQSPRYKVTKRGQDVALRCDPISGHVSLYWYRQALGQGPEFLTYFNYEAQQDKSGLPNDRFSAERPEGSISTLTIQRTEQRDSAMYRCASSPQRNEQFFGPGTRLTVL.